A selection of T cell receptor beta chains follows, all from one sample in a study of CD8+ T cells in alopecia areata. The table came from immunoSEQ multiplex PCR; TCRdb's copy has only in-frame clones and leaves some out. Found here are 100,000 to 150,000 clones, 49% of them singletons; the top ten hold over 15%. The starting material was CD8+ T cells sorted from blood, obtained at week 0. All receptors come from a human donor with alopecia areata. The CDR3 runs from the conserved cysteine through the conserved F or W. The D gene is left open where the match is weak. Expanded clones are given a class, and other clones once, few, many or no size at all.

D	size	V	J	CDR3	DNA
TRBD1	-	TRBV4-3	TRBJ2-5	CASSQEWTGEEETQYF	TGCGCCAGCAGCCAAGAATGGACAGGGGAAGAGGAGACCCAGTACTTC
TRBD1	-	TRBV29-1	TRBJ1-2	CSVSGQASGYTF	TGCAGCGTATCGGGACAGGCGAGTGGCTACACCTTC
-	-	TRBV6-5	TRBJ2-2	CASTWGGELFF	TGTGCCAGCACCTGGGGAGGGGAGCTGTTTTTT
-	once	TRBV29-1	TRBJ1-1	CSVEDPGKNTEAFF	TGCAGCGTTGAAGATCCCGGGAAGAACACTGAAGCTTTCTTT
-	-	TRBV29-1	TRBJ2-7	CSVRGGSTYEQYF	TGCAGCGTCCGAGGTGGCAGCACCTACGAGCAGTACTTC
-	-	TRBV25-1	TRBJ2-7	CASSVSLEQYF	TGTGCCAGCAGTGTTAGTCTCGAGCAGTACTTC
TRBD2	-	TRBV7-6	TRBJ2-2	CASSGRLAGGTGELFF	TGTGCCAGCAGCGGCCGGCTAGCGGGGGGCACCGGGGAGCTGTTTTTT
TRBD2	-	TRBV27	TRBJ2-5	CASSSSGGYQETQYF	TGTGCCAGCAGTTCTAGCGGGGGGTACCAAGAGACCCAGTACTTC
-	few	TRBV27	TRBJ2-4	CASSAPPLEYF	TGTGCCAGCAGTGCACCTCCCCTGGAGTACTTC
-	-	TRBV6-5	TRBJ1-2	CAAAGLNGYTF	TGTGCCGCGGCAGGGTTAAATGGCTACACCTTC